This T cell receptor (beta chain) emerged from a study of blood T cell repertoires in COVID-19. Some clones are missing from TCRdb's copy, which holds only in-frame ones; the method was immunoSEQ multiplex PCR. The table includes around 300,000 clones, about 88% detected once. Germline V lookup: CDR1 LGHNA, CDR2 YSLEER. This CDR3 spans 16 amino acids. V was cut by 0 bases and J by 1 base, with 12 bases left in between. V usage is TRBV4-3 and J usage is TRBJ1-1; maybe TRBD1 (5 bases). The sequenced material came from PBMCs or T cells enriched from blood (not recorded which). The sequence derives from a woman between 45 and 60 years old who had recovered from COVID-19. The CDR3 region is CASSQDRAGRNTEAFF. The CDR3 DNA reads as TGCGCCAGCAGCCAAGACAGGGCAGGTCGGAACACTGAAGCTTTCTTT.